The rows below give T cell receptor beta chains drawn from one sample of a study of metastatic and nonmetastatic thyroid tumors. MiXCR re-clonotyped the PCR reads for TCRdb. The repertoire holds thousands of clones, around 28% seen once, with 13% in the top ten. The sample was adjacent normal tissue. The origin of the receptors is a female donor with papillary thyroid cancer or a benign thyroid nodule (not recorded which). Some clones in this sample may be carry-over from other donors' samples. Both conserved end residues are part of each CDR3. Each record gives: J gene, D gene, V gene, clone size, CDR3 DNA, CDR3 protein. A D gene is named only where the DNA matches it firmly. A row's size may be missing; if present it is once, few, many or a size class.

>TRBJ1-2|.|TRBV6-5|few
TGTGCCAGCAGTTACGCGGGACACCCTTGGAGCTACACCTTC
CASSYAGHPWSYTF
>TRBJ2-2|.|TRBV27|.
TGTGCCAGCGTCGGGGTCGGGACCGGGGAGCTGTTTTTT
CASVGVGTGELFF
>TRBJ1-2|.|TRBV18|.
TGTGCCAGCTCACCGAAGGGACCAACCTATGGCTACACCTTC
CASSPKGPTYGYTF
>TRBJ1-4|TRBD1|TRBV5-5|many
TGTGCCAGCAGCTTGGGGGACAGGGGTTTCGGGTATGAAAAACTGTTTTTT
CASSLGDRGFGYEKLFF
>TRBJ1-2|.|TRBV6-1|few
TGTGCCAGCAACAAACCCGGGAACTATGGCTACACCTTC
CASNKPGNYGYTF
>TRBJ1-2|.|TRBV7-9|.
TGTGCCAGCAGCTTCGGGGGCAGGAACTATGGCTACACCTTC
CASSFGGRNYGYTF
>TRBJ1-2|.|TRBV12-3/TRBV12-4|medium-sized
TGTGCCAGCAGTGAGACAGATAACTATGGCTACACCTTC
CASSETDNYGYTF
>TRBJ2-3|TRBD1|TRBV19|few
TGTGCCAGTTCTGCCAGGGGGCAAGATACGCAGTATTTT
CASSARGQDTQYF
>TRBJ2-1|.|TRBV27|few
TGTGCCAGCAAGAACATGGGGCGGACTTACAATGAGCAGTTCTTC
CASKNMGRTYNEQFF
>TRBJ1-5|.|TRBV28|few
TGTGCCAGCAGTTTAGAGTTGCGGCCGAGAAATCAGACCCAGAATTTT
CASSLELRPRNQTQNF
>TRBJ1-5|.|TRBV19|many
TGTGCCAGTAGGTGGTACAATCAGCCCCAGCATTTT
CASRWYNQPQHF
>TRBJ2-5|.|TRBV9|many
TGTGCCAGCAGCGTAGAGCCTCGGGCCCTCTATGAGACCCAGTACTTC
CASSVEPRALYETQYF
>TRBJ1-5|.|TRBV3-1|many
TGTGCCAGCAGCCAAGACAGGGATCAGCCCCAGCATTTT
CASSQDRDQPQHF
>TRBJ2-2|.|TRBV5-5|.
TGTGCCAGCAGCTTTCTCCCCTCAGGCGGGGATCTGTTTTTT
CASSFLPSGGDLFF
>TRBJ2-2|.|TRBV27|many
TGTGCCAGCAGTGTCGATTGGTCCGGGGAGCTGTTTTTT
CASSVDWSGELFF
>TRBJ2-7|.|TRBV6-2/TRBV6-3|.
TGTGCCAGCAGCCCCGACCTGTACGAGCAGTACTTC
CASSPDLYEQYF
>TRBJ1-5|.|TRBV6-1|few
TGTGCCAGCAGTGACGCTAGGGCGGGGGGTTATAGCAATCAGCCCCAGCATTTT
CASSDARAGGYSNQPQHF
>TRBJ2-3|.|TRBV6-5|few
TGTGCCAGCCCCCAGCGTATCTACCCCACTAGCACAGATACGCAGTATTTT
CASPQRIYPTSTDTQYF
>TRBJ2-3|.|TRBV6-5|.
TGTGCCAGCAGTTACGTCTGGGTCGTAGATACGCAGTATTTT
CASSYVWVVDTQYF
>TRBJ2-2|TRBD1|TRBV20-1|.
TGCAGTGCTAAACAGGGGGCCGGGGAGCTGTTTTTT
CSAKQGAGELFF
>TRBJ2-2|.|TRBV9|many
TGTGCCAGCAGCGCTTCTCTCTCTAAAGACACCGGGGAGCTGTTTTTT
CASSASLSKDTGELFF
>TRBJ1-1|TRBD1|TRBV9|.
TGTGCCAGCAGCATCCACAGGGGCGGTCCGGGGAACACTGAAGCTTTCTTT
CASSIHRGGPGNTEAFF
>TRBJ1-2|.|TRBV5-1|few
TGCGCCAGCAGCCCGGGGACGGGTCTTTATGGCTACACCTTC
CASSPGTGLYGYTF
>TRBJ2-5|.|TRBV27|.
TGTGCCGGCAGTACCCGACTAGAGGGACCCCTCCAAGGGACCCAGTACTTC
CAGSTRLEGPLQGTQYF
>TRBJ2-1|TRBD2|TRBV30|.
TGTGCCTGGAGTCTTAGCGGGAGACTGAATGAGCAGTTCTTC
CAWSLSGRLNEQFF
>TRBJ2-7|.|TRBV6-5|medium-sized
TGTGCCAGCAGTCGACAGGGGGCTAGCGGGAGGAGCTCCTACGAGCAGTACTTC
CASSRQGASGRSSYEQYF
>TRBJ2-5|.|TRBV18|many
TGTGCCAGCTCTCGGGAGACCCAGTACTTC
CASSRETQYF
>TRBJ1-5|.|TRBV10-2|many
TGCGCCAGCAGTGACCCTCATCAGCCCCAGCATTTT
CASSDPHQPQHF
>TRBJ1-1|.|TRBV6-5|medium-sized
TGTGCCAGCAGTTACCAGGGAATGGGTGAAGCTTTCTTT
CASSYQGMGEAFF
>TRBJ2-1|TRBD1|TRBV7-2|medium-sized
TGTGCCAGCAGCCCCGACAGGGGCGATGAGCAGTTCTTC
CASSPDRGDEQFF
>TRBJ1-1|.|TRBV3-1|many
TGTGCCAGCAGCCAGTCTACAGGGTTAACTGAAGCTTTCTTT
CASSQSTGLTEAFF
>TRBJ2-6|.|TRBV6-6|.
TGTGCCAGCAGTTTCCAGGACTCTGGGGCCAACGTCCTGACTTTC
CASSFQDSGANVLTF
>TRBJ2-7|.|TRBV10-1|medium-sized
TGCGCCAGCAGTGTCAGGGAGCCCTACGAGCAGTACTTC
CASSVREPYEQYF
>TRBJ1-2|.|TRBV19|medium-sized
TGTGCCAGTCAGGGAAACTATGGCTACACCTTC
CASQGNYGYTF
>TRBJ1-3|.|TRBV4-2|many
TGTGCCAGCAGCCAAGATTCGGACAGCTCTGGAAGCACCATATATTTT
CASSQDSDSSGSTIYF
>TRBJ1-1|TRBD1|TRBV24-1|.
TGTGCCACCAGTGAGGGACAGGGAGAGACTGAAGCTTTCTTT
CATSEGQGETEAFF
>TRBJ1-2|.|TRBV12-3/TRBV12-4|medium-sized
TGTGCCAGCAGTTCCCAACGGAGTGGCTACACCTTC
CASSSQRSGYTF
>TRBJ1-2|.|TRBV5-1|.
TGCGCCAGCAGCTTGGACGGCATAAACTATGGCTACACCTTC
CASSLDGINYGYTF
>TRBJ1-1|.|TRBV20-1|once
TGCAGTGCCCAGGGTGGGAACACTGAAGCTTTCTTT
CSAQGGNTEAFF
>TRBJ1-1|TRBD1|TRBV20-1|many
TGCAGTGCTACCCCCCCCAGACAGGGGGGGATTGTGTCTGAAGCTTTCTTT
CSATPPRQGGIVSEAFF
>TRBJ2-3|.|TRBV4-1|many
TGCGCCAGCAGCCAGGGGCAGGATACGCAGTATTTT
CASSQGQDTQYF
>TRBJ2-7|TRBD1|TRBV13|medium-sized
TGTGCCAGCAGCCAGGGGTCGTGGGGACAGGGGGCTTACGAGCAGTACTTC
CASSQGSWGQGAYEQYF
>TRBJ2-1|TRBD2|TRBV7-9|.
TGTGCATGGGGGGGTCAGTTGAGCTTC
CAWGGQLSF
>TRBJ2-1|.|TRBV28|few
TGTGCCAGCAGTTTAACGGAGACCGCTTACAATGAGCAGTTCTTC
CASSLTETAYNEQFF
>TRBJ1-6|.|TRBV19|few
TGTGCCAGTAATATATCGGGACCGCCTAATTCACCCCTCCACTTT
CASNISGPPNSPLHF
>TRBJ2-1|.|TRBV14|many
TGTGCCAGCAGCCCCCGGGGGCAGGGGGTGAATGAGCAGTTCTTC
CASSPRGQGVNEQFF
>TRBJ2-7|TRBD2|TRBV27|medium-sized
TGTGCCAGCAGTAGGGGAGGGAGCCGAGAGCAGTACTTC
CASSRGGSREQYF